This T cell receptor (beta chain) was sequenced for a study of tissue T cells after allogeneic stem cell transplantation. CDR1 is KGHPV, CDR2 FQNQEV, per germline (reference sequence). The ends were cut back, 2 bases at V and 5 bases at J, with 9 bases in the middle. The CDR3 loop spans 14 amino acids. For this clone: Its antigen is currently unknown. The genes are named according to mouse. The read ends 1 residue before the CDR3 terminus; that terminus is restored from the germline J gene.

Time point denoted: mouse harvest day 7 after allogeneic transplant. Tail vein injection delivered 10^7 T-cell-depleted bone marrow cells and 10^6 splenic CD5+ T cells. Method: immunoSEQ multiplex PCR; TCRdb's copy keeps in-frame clones and lacks some. This sample has around 7,000 clones, with 45% to 65% found just once. Study-level points and caveats: The study did not identify alloreactive or antigen-specific tissue TCRs, and some clones might be persisting host cells. TCR repertoires tracked anatomic similarity, regardless of disease or transplant status. The patient cohort was small and clinically heterogeneous, with limited sampling depth.

The chain uses TRBV26 and TRBJ1-4, with D possibly matching TRBD1 (5 bases). This receptor was identified in a female BALB/c mouse given C57BL/6 T cells with graft-versus-host disease after an allogeneic hematopoietic cell transplant. Sequenced material: gut tissue. CDR3 sequence reads: CASSLPGRNERLFF. Incomplete CDR3 DNA: TGTGCCAGCAGTCTGCCAGGGAGGAACGAAAGATTATTT.